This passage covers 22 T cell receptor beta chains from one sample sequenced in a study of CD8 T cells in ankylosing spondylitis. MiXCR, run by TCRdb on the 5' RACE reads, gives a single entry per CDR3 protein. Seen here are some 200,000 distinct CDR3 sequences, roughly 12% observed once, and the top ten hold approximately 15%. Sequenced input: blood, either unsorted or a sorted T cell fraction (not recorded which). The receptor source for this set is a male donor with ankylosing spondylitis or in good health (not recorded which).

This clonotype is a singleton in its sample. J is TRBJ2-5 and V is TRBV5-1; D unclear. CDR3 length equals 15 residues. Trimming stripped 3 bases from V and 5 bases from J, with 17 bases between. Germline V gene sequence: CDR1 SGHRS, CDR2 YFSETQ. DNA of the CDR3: TGCGCCAGCAGCTGGCCCTTGGACGGGTGGGAGACCCAGTACTTC. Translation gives CASSWPLDGWETQYF. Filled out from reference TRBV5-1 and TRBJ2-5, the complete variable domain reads KAGVTQTPRYLIKTRGQQVTLSCSPISGHRSVSWYQQTPGQGLQFLFEYFSETQRNKGNFPGRFSGRQFSNSRSEMNVSTLELGDSALYLCASSWPLDGWETQYFGPGTRLLVL.

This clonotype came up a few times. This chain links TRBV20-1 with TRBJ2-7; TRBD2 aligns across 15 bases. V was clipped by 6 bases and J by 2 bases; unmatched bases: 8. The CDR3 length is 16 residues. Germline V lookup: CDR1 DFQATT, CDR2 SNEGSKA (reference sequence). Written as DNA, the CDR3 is TGCAGTGCCACCGGACTAGCGGGAGGGTCAGCCTACGAGCAGTACTTC. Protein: CSATGLAGGSAYEQYF.

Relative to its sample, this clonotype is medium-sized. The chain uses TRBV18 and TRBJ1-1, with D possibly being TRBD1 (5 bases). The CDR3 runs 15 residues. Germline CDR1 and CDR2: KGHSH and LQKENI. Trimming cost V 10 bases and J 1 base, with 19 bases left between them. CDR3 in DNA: TGTGCCATCGTCCAACCGGGGCCGGAGAACACTGAAGCTTTCTTT. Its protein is CAIVQPGPENTEAFF.

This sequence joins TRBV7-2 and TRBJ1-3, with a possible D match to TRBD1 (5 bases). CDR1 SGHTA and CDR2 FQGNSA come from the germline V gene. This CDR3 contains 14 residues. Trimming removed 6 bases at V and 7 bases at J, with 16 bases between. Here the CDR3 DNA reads TGTGCCAGCAGTTTTATGTATGAGGGGAACACCATATATTTT. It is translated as CASSFMYEGNTIYF.

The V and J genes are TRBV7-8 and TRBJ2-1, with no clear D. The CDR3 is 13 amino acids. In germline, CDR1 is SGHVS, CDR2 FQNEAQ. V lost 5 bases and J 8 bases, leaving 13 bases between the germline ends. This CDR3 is CASSPRPVDEQFF. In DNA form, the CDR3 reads TGTGCCAGCAGCCCCAGGCCGGTGGATGAGCAGTTCTTC.

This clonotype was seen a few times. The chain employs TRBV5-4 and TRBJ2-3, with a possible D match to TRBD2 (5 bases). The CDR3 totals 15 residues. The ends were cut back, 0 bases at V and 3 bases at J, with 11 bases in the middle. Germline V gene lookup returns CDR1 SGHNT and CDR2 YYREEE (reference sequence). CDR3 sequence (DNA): TGTGCCAGCAGCTTGGAGGGAGCCCCAACAGATACGCAGTATTTT. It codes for CASSLEGAPTDTQYF.

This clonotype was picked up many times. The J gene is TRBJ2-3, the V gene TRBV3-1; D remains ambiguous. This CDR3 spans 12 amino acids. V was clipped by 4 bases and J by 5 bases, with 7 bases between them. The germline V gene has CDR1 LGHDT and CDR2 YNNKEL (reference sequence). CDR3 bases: TGTGCCAGCAGCCCTTTGGGAGATACGCAGTATTTT. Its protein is CASSPLGDTQYF.

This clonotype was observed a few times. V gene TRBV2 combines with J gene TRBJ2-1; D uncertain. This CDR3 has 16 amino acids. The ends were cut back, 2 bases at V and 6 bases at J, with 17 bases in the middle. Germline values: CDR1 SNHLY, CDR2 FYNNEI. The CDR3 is CASSEWSGDRFNEQFF. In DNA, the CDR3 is TGTGCCAGCAGTGAATGGTCTGGCGACCGCTTCAATGAGCAGTTCTTC.

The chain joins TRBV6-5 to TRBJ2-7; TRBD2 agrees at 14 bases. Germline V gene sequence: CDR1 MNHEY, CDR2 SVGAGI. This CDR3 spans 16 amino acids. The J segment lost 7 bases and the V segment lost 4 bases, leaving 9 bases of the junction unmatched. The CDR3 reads CASSSYRLAGGNEQYF. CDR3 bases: TGTGCCAGCAGTTCCTACCGACTAGCGGGAGGGAATGAGCAGTACTTC.

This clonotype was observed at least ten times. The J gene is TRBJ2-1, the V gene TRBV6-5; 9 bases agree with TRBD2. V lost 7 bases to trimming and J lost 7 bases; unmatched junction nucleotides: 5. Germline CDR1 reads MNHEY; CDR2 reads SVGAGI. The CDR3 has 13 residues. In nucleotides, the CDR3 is TGTGCCAGCACCCGGACTAGCGAGAATGAGCAGTTCTTC. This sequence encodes CASTRTSENEQFF.

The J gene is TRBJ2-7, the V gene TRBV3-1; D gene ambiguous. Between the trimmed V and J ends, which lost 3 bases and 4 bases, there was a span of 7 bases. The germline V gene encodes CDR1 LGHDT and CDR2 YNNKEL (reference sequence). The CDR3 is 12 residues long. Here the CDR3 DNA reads TGTGCCAGCAGCCACAGACCTTACGAGCAGTACTTC. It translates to CASSHRPYEQYF.

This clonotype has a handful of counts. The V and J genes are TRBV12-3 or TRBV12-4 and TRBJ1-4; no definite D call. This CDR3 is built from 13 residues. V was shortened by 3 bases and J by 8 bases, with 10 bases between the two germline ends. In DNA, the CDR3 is TGTGCCAGCAGTTTGGGTTCGCGGGAAAAACTGTTTTTT. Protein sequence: CASSLGSREKLFF.

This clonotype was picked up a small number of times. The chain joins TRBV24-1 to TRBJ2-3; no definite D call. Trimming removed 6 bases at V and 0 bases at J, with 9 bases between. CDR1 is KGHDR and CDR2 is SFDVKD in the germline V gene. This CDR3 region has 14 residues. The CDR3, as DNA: TGTGCCACCAGTCCGCAGGATAGCACAGATACGCAGTATTTT. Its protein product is CATSPQDSTDTQYF.

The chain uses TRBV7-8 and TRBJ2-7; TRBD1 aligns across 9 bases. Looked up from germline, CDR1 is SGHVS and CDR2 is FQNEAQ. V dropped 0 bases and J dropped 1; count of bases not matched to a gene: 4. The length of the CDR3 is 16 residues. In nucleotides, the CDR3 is TGTGCCAGCAGCTTAGCGTGGACAGGGGAATCCTACGAGCAGTACTTC. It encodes CASSLAWTGESYEQYF.

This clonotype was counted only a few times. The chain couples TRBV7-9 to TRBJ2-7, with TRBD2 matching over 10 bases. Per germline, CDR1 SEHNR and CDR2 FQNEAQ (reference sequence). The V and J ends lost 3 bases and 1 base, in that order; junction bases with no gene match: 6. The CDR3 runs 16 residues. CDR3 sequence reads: CASSFLASGSSYEQYF. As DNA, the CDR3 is TGTGCCAGCAGCTTCTTAGCTAGCGGGAGTTCCTACGAGCAGTACTTC.

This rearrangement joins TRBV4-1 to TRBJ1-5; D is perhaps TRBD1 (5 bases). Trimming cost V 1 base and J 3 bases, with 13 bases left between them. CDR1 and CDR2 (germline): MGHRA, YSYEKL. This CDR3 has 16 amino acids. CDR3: CASSQVPGVYNQPQHF. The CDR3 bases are TGCGCCAGCAGCCAAGTACCGGGGGTTTACAATCAGCCCCAGCATTTT.

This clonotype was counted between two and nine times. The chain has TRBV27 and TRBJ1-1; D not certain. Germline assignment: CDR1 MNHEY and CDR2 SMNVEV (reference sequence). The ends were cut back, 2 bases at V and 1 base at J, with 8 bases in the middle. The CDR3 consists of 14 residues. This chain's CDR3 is CASSLTAANTEAFF. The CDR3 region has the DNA TGTGCCAGCAGTTTAACTGCAGCGAACACTGAAGCTTTCTTT.

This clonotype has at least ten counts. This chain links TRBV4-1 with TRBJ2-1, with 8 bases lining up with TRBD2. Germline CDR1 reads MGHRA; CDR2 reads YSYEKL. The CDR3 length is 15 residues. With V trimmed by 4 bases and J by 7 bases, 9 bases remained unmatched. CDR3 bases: TGCGCCAGCAGCCTTAGGGCGGGGGGTTGGAATGAGCAGTTCTTC. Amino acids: CASSLRAGGWNEQFF.

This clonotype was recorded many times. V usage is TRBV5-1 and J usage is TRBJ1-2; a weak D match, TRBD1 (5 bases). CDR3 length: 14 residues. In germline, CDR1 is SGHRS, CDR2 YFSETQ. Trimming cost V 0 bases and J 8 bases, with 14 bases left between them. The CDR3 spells CASSLEGTPGGYTF. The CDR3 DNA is TGCGCCAGCAGCTTGGAAGGGACCCCAGGGGGCTACACCTTC.

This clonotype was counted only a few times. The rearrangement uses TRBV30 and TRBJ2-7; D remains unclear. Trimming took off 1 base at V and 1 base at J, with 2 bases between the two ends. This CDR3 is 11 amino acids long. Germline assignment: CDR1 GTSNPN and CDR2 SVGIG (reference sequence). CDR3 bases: TGTGCCTGGAGTGAGTCCTACGAGCAGTACTTC. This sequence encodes CAWSESYEQYF.

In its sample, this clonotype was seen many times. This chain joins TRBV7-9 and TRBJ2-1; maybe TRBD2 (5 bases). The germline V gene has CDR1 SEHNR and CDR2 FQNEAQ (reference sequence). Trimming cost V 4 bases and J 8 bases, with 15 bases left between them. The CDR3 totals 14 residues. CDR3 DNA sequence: TGTGCCAGCAGCTCCCGGGGTGGGGTCCATGAGCAGTTCTTC. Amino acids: CASSSRGGVHEQFF.

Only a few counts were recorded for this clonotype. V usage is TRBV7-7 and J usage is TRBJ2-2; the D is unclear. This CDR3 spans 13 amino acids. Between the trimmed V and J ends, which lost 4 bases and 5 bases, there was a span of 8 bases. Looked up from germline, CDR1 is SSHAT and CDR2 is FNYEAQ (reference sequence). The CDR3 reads CASSSDLTGELFF. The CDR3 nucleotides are TGTGCCAGCAGCTCAGACTTAACCGGGGAGCTGTTTTTT.